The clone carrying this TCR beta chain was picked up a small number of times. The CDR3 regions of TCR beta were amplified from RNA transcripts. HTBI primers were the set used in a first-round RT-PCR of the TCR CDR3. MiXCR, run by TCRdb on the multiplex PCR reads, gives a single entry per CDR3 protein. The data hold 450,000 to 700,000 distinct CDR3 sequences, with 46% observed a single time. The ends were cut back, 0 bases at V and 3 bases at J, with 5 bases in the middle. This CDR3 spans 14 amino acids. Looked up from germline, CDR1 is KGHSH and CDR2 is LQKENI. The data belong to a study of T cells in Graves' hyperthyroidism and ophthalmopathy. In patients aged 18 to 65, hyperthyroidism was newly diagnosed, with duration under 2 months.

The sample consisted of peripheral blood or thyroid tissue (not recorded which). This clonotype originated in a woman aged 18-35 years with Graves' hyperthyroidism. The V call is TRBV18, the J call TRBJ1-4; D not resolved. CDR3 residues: CASSPPKSNEKLFF. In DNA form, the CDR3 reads TGTGCCAGCTCACCACCGAAATCTAATGAAAAACTGTTTTTT.